The sequence of this T cell receptor beta chain was determined in a study of T cells in Graves' hyperthyroidism and ophthalmopathy. Looking at the study overall: Peripheral blood sampling occurred at initial diagnosis, before any treatment.

Hyperthyroidism had been newly diagnosed in patients aged 18 to 65, and its duration was under 2 months. Pregnant or lactating patients were excluded, as were those with uncontrolled infection or other autoimmune disease. CDR1 MNHEY and CDR2 SVGEGT come from the germline V gene. The CDR3 is made up of 18 amino acids. Trimming removed 5 bases at V and 6 bases at J, with 25 bases between. RNA transcripts served as the template for amplifying TCR beta CDR3 regions. When the TCR CDR3 underwent first-round RT-PCR, the HTBI primer set was used. One entry per CDR3 protein, called by TCRdb with MiXCR from the multiplex PCR reads. In the table there are hundreds of thousands of distinct CDR3 sequences, approximately 14% of which are singletons. This clonotype was recorded many times.

The TCR was taken from a woman younger than 30 with Graves' hyperthyroidism. Material: blood. The chain joins TRBV6-2 or TRBV6-3 to TRBJ2-2; no clear D gene. CDR3 bases: TGTGCCAGCAGTCAACCTGTCGGGCCTTTAAAACGCTCCGGGGAGCTGTTTTTT. Translation gives CASSQPVGPLKRSGELFF.